Sequencing of this TCR beta chain was carried out in a study of blood T cell repertoires in COVID-19 (TCRdb year 2020). Background on the whole study: Samples covering the acute and convalescent phases of COVID-19 were provided by collaborators in the United States, Italy and Spain. The prospective study material was composed of cDNA or gDNA derived from T cells, B-cell-depleted T cells, or PBMCs. Subjects who had been exposed to COVID-19, were actively infected with it, or had recovered from it provided the deeply sampled blood TCRbeta repertoires that made up the dataset. A freely available public database, intended as a resource for researchers studying the immune response to SARS-CoV-2, is where the repertoires were released. Samples came from the ongoing ImmuneRACE study (first 160 participants) plus 1,254 subjects from 6 global collaborators. Nearly every sample came with metadata listing a de-identified subject ID, COVID-19 status, age in years and sex. Where available, HLA class I and class II types were taken from metadata supplied by the sample provider and were not determined by assay-based typing.

In the prospective study, participants were roughly 18 to 89 years old, resided in approximately 22 geographic areas of the United States, and were enrolled through a virtual design. In the prospective study, cohorts were assigned on the basis of participant-reported clinical history obtained from a screening survey and a study questionnaire. Recovered participants in ImmuneRACE Cohort 3 were defined as having two consecutive negative NP/OP PCR tests, clearance from a healthcare professional, or resolution of symptoms. Each participant in the prospective study had whole blood, serum and a nasopharyngeal or oropharyngeal swab collected by mobile phlebotomists. Prospective study participants could optionally give additional blood draws and questionnaires over an approximately 2-month period. Before DNA extraction, blood samples from the prospective study were shipped at room temperature or frozen.

Overall study outcomes, separate from this receptor: How much clinical and demographic metadata was included differed by source and by participant, and the metadata was provided uncurated.

TCRbeta CDR3 regions were amplified from genomic DNA by means of the immunoSEQ Assay, a bias-controlled multiplex PCR. As for the authors' bioinformatics: Nucleated cell counts per sample were estimated from amplification of reference gene primers within the assay. To quantify the absolute abundance of each unique TCRbeta CDR3 rearrangement, sequence reads were collapsed and filtered. For each sample, productive Simpson clonality was calculated as the square root of Simpson's diversity index across productive rearrangements. TCRdb's version of the immuneACCESS table is confined to in-frame rearrangements and falls short of the full clone set. An unresolved V gene accounts for under half of the shortfall where checked; the remainder is of unknown origin. The D gene and trimming were derived from the DNA, and the V and J assignments and clone size from that table. The sample profile shows a few hundred thousand clones; more than 75% of them were found once. The top ten clonotypes cover about 1.7% of the sample.

The germline V gene (reference sequence) specifies MNHEY as CDR1 and SMNVEV as CDR2. The CDR3 spans 12 residues, from the cysteine through the phenylalanine. Only CDR3 DNA is held: 36 bases, read in frame from base 1. V is pared back by 7 bases and J by 10 bases, with 13 bases lying between the germline termini. Points on this clone: Which antigen it targets is not known. No base-level quality is on record; no much larger clone is a single base apart.

The rearranged chain carries TRBV27 and TRBJ1-4; the D gene is possibly TRBD1, with 5 bases matching. The sequencing input was PBMCs or T cells enriched from blood (not recorded which). The sequence was obtained from a woman aged 40 to 55 who had recovered from COVID-19. In nucleotide form, the sequence is TGTGCCAGCAAGACAGTCTTTGGAAAACTGTTTTTT. This sequence encodes CASKTVFGKLFF.